This is a list of T cell receptor beta chains from one sample in a study of shared clonotypes between healthy human individuals. Assay: immunoSEQ multiplex PCR; the TCRdb copy retains only in-frame clones and omits some. The sample consists of roughly 1 million clones, roughly 80% of them appearing once. Sequenced: memory CD4+ T cells sorted from blood. The receptors here all came from a man younger than 35 in good health. CDR3s leave out the opening cysteine and the closing phenylalanine or tryptophan. The D gene is left open where the match is weak.

NA	TRBV27	TRBJ2-2	ASRQDRSYTGELF
TRBD1	TRBV28	TRBJ1-1	ASILQGLRTEAF
NA	TRBV7-9	TRBJ2-5	ASSPRLNQETQY
NA	TRBV11-3	TRBJ2-7	ASSLGRGSYEQY
NA	TRBV13	TRBJ2-7	ASSLGPKSYEQY
NA	TRBV19	TRBJ2-7	ASSLRDGAFYEQY
TRBD1	TRBV18	TRBJ2-5	ASSRWTGGDETQY
TRBD1	TRBV19	TRBJ2-1	ASSPRDSIYNEQF
TRBD1	TRBV5-8	TRBJ2-7	ASSARDRVPYEQY
TRBD1	TRBV6-1	TRBJ1-1	ASSFDRGTEAF
TRBD2	TRBV6-6	TRBJ2-7	ASSYTGGEQY
TRBD1	TRBV7-9	TRBJ1-2	ASSAQGAANYGYT
TRBD1	TRBV30	TRBJ2-7	AWSPSGTGVGQY
TRBD1	TRBV6-5	TRBJ2-7	ASSYMTGASYEQY
NA	TRBV28	TRBJ2-7	ASSPPPAYEQY
TRBD1	TRBV28	TRBJ1-4	ASNTDRGQGKLF
NA	TRBV6-6	TRBJ1-2	ASSIQIRNGYT
NA	TRBV28	TRBJ1-6	ASSLGSQARSLH
NA	TRBV30	TRBJ2-1	AWSVLRGPYNEQF
TRBD1	TRBV4-1	TRBJ1-3	ASSQVRLGTDSGNTIY
TRBD2	TRBV9	TRBJ2-5	ASSPPGGTQETQY
TRBD1	TRBV5-4	TRBJ1-6	ASSYVTGNNSPLH
NA	TRBV13	TRBJ2-7	ASSPSGAYEQY
NA	TRBV30	TRBJ2-7	AWSVNRGGYEQY
TRBD1	TRBV5-1	TRBJ1-1	ASLPRQGMNTEAF
NA	TRBV11-2	TRBJ2-3	ASSPDWGADTQY
TRBD1	TRBV28	TRBJ2-1	ASSSGQGSFYNEQF
NA	TRBV5-1	TRBJ2-3	ASSFSSADTQY
NA	TRBV7-9	TRBJ1-1	ASSFRADTEAF
NA	TRBV2	TRBJ1-4	ASLLQGLGEKLF
TRBD2	TRBV5-8	TRBJ2-1	ASSWTSGGDIYNEQF
TRBD1	TRBV27	TRBJ2-7	ASSLETGGYEQY
NA	TRBV5-4	TRBJ2-5	ASSLMAGEETQY
NA	TRBV6-5	TRBJ2-2	ASSFSENTGELF
NA	TRBV28	TRBJ1-1	ASSSKGGRTEAF
TRBD2	TRBV10-3	TRBJ2-2	ASRTSGGAAGELF
NA	TRBV28	TRBJ2-1	ASSLGVNEQF
NA	TRBV11-2	TRBJ2-7	ASSYWTGSYEQY
TRBD2	TRBV5-1	TRBJ2-2	ASSSEGLAAITGELF
NA	TRBV11-2	TRBJ2-3	ASSPKGTGVDTQY
NA	TRBV6-5	TRBJ2-7	ASSYGGAGRTYEQY
NA	TRBV2	NA	ASTAPFSYEQY
NA	TRBV10-3	TRBJ2-5	AISVTGKGAQETQY
NA	TRBV30	TRBJ1-6	AWRRDQGMNSPLH
TRBD1	TRBV5-1	TRBJ2-7	ASSLVEGTATYEQY
TRBD1	TRBV30	TRBJ2-6	AWSPDRGLPISGANVLT
NA	TRBV6-1	TRBJ1-2	ASSENWANYGYT
NA	TRBV5-4	TRBJ2-3	ASSSSGLTRADTQY
NA	TRBV7-2	TRBJ1-5	ASSIGGSSKQPQH
NA	TRBV28	TRBJ1-2	ASSPAGDPANYGYT
NA	TRBV7-2	TRBJ2-3	ASSLAPKSASTDTQY
NA	TRBV5-1	TRBJ1-5	ASSLDSFNQPQH
TRBD2	TRBV9	TRBJ2-2	ASSADRGLAVGGELF
TRBD1	TRBV28	TRBJ1-1	ASSVTGQGAF
NA	TRBV7-2	TRBJ2-3	ASSLFVVPDTQY